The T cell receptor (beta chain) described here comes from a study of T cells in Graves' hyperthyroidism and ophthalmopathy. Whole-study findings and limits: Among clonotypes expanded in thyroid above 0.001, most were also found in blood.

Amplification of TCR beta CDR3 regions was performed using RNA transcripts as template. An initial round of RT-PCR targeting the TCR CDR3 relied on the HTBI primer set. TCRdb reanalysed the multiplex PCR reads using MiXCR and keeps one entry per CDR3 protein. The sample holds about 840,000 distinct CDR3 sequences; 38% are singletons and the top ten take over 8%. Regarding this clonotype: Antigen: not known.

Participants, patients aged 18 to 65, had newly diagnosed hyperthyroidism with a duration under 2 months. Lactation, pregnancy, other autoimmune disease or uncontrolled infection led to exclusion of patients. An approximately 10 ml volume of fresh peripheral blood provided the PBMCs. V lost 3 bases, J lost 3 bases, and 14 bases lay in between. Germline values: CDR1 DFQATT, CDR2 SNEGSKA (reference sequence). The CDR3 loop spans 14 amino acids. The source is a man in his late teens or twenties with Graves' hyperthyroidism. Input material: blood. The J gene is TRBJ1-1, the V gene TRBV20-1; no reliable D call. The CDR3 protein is CSASPGSRDTEAFF. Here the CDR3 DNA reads TGCAGTGCTAGTCCCGGGAGTAGGGACACTGAAGCTTTCTTT.